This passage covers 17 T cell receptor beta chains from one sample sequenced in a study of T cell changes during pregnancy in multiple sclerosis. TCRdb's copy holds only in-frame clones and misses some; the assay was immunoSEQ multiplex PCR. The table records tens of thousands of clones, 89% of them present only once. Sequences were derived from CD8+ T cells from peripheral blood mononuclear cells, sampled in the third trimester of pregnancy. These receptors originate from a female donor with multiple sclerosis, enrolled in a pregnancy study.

Here the CDR3 DNA reads TGTGCCAGCAGTGAGGGGACTAGCGGGACTTCACTGGATGAGCAGTTCTTC. Amino acids: CASSEGTSGTSLDEQFF. J is TRBJ2-1 and V is TRBV2; TRBD2 aligns across 13 bases. The ends lost 3 bases at V and 8 bases at J; junction bases unmatched: 10. The CDR3 is 17 residues long. Germline CDR1 SNHLY, CDR2 FYNNEI.

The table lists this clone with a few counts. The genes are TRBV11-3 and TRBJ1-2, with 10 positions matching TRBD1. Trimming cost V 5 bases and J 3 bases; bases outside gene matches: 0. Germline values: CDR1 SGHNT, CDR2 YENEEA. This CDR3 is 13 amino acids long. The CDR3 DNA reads TGTGCCAGCAGCGGACAGGGGGACTATGGCTACACCTTC. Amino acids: CASSGQGDYGYTF. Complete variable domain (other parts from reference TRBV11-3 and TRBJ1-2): EAGVVQSPRYKIIEKKQPVAFWCNPISGHNTLYWYLQNLGQGPELLIRYENEEAVDDSQLPKDRFSAERLKGVDSTLKIQPAELGDSAVYLCASSGQGDYGYTFGSGTRLTVV.

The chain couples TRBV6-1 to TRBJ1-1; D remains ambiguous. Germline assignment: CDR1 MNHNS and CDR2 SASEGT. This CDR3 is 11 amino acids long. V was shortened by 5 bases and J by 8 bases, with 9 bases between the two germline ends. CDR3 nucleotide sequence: TGTGCCAGCAGTCAGAGGAAGGAAGCTTTCTTT. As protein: CASSQRKEAFF.

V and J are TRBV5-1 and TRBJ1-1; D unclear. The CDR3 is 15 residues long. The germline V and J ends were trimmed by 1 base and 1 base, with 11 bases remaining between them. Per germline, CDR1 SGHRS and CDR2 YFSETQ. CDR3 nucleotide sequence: TGCGCCAGCAGCTTGTTAGTCAGGAAGAACACTGAAGCTTTCTTT. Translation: CASSLLVRKNTEAFF.

The chain's CDR3 is CAWGQGATNEKLFF. DNA for the CDR3: TGTGCCTGGGGACAGGGGGCAACTAATGAAAAACTGTTTTTT. This chain joins TRBV30 and TRBJ1-4; 10 nucleotides line up with TRBD1. The V gene's germline CDR1 is GTSNPN and CDR2 SVGIG (reference sequence). This CDR3 contains 14 residues. With V trimmed by 5 bases and J by 0 bases, 0 bases remained unmatched.

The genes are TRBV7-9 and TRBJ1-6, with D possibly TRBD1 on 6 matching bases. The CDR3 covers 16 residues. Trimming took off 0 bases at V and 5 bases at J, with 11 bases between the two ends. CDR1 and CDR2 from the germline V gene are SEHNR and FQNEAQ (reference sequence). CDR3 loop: CASSLASYRDNSPLHF. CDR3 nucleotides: TGTGCCAGCAGCTTAGCGTCCTACAGGGATAATTCACCCCTCCACTTT.

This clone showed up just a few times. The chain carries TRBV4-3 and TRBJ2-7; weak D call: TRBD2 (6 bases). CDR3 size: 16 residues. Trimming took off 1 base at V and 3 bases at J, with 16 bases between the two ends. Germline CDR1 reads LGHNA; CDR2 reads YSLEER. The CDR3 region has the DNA TGCGCCAGCAGCCAAGGGAGGGGCGAGGGAATCTACGAGCAGTACTTC. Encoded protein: CASSQGRGEGIYEQYF.

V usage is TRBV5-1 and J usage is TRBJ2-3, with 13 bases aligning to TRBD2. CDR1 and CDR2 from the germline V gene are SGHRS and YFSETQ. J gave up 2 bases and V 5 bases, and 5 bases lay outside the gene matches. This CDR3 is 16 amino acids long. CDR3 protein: CASRPGLAGVTDTQYF. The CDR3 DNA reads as TGCGCCAGCAGACCCGGACTAGCGGGGGTCACAGATACGCAGTATTTT.

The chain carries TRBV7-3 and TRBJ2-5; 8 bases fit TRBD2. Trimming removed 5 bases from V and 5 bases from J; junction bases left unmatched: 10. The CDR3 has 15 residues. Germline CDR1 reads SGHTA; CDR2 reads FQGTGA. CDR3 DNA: TGTGCCAGCAGCCACATCGGGGGGGCCGGGGAGACCCAGTACTTC. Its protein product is CASSHIGGAGETQYF.

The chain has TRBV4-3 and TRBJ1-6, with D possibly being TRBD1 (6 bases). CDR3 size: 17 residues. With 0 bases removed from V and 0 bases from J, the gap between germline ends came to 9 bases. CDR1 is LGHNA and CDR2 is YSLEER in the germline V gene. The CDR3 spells CASSQEGASSYNSPLHF. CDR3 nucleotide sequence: TGCGCCAGCAGCCAAGAGGGGGCGAGCTCCTATAATTCACCCCTCCACTTT.

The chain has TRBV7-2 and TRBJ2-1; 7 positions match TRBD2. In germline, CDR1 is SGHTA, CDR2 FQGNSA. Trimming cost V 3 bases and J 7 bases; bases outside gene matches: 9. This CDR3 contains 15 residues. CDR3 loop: CASSFSGGMGNEQFF. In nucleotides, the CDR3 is TGTGCCAGCAGCTTCTCCGGGGGGATGGGAAATGAGCAGTTCTTC.

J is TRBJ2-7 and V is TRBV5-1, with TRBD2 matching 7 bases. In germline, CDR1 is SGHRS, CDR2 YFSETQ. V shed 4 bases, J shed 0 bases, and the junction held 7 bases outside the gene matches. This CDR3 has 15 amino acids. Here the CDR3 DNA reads TGCGCCAGCAGCCGTAGCGGGCAAAGCTCCTACGAGCAGTACTTC. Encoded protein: CASSRSGQSSYEQYF.

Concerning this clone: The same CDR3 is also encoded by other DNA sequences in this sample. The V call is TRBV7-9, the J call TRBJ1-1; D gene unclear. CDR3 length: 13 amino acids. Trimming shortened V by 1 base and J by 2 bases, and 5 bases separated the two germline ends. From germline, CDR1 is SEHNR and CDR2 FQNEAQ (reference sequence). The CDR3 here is CASSLDTNTEAFF. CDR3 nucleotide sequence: TGTGCCAGCAGCTTAGACACCAACACTGAAGCTTTCTTT.

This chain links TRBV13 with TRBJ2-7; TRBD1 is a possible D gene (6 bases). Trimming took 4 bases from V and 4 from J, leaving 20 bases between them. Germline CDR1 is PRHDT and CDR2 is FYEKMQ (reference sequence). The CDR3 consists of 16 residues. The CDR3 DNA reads TGTGCCAGCAGCTCTAACCGGGACACTAAACCTTACGAGCAGTACTTC. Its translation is CASSSNRDTKPYEQYF.

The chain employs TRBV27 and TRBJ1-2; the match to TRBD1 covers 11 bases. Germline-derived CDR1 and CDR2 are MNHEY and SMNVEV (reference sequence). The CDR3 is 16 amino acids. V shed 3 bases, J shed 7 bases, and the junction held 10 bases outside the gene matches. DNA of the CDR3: TGTGCCAGCAGTTTTCTCGGGACAGGGGGTAAGAGTGGCTACACCTTC. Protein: CASSFLGTGGKSGYTF.

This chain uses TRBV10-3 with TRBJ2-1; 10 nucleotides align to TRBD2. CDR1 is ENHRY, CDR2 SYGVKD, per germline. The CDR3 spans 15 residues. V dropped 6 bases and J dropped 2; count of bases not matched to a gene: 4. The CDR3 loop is CAIRGLAAAYNEQFF. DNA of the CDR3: TGTGCCATCAGAGGACTAGCGGCAGCCTACAATGAGCAGTTCTTC.

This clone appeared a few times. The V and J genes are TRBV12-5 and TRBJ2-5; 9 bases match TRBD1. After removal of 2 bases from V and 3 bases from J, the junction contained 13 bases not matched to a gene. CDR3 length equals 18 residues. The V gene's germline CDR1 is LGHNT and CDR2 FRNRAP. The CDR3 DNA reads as TGTGCTAGTGGTTTGTCGACCGGACTCAGGGACAGGGAAGAGACCCAGTACTTC. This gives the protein CASGLSTGLRDREETQYF.